This T cell receptor (beta chain) was identified in a study of cytomegalovirus exposure and HLA in healthy donors. This PCR relied on a set of 60 Vbeta primers and 13 Jbeta primers. This table comes from immunoSEQ multiplex PCR, and its TCRdb copy is limited to in-frame clones, with some not included. The profile shows 150,000 or so clones, around 77% of them singletons. Germline CDR1 reads SGHNT; CDR2 reads YENEEA. The CDR3 spans 13 residues. V was clipped by 6 bases and J by 4 bases, with 10 bases between them. This clonotype originated in a woman in her twenties or thirties in good health and CMV-seronegative. The chain is built from TRBV11-3 and TRBJ2-4; weak D call: TRBD1 (6 bases). Sequenced material: PBMCs. The CDR3 DNA follows: TGTGCCAGCAGTCGGACAGCAAAAAACATTCAGTACTTC. Translating gives CASSRTAKNIQYF.